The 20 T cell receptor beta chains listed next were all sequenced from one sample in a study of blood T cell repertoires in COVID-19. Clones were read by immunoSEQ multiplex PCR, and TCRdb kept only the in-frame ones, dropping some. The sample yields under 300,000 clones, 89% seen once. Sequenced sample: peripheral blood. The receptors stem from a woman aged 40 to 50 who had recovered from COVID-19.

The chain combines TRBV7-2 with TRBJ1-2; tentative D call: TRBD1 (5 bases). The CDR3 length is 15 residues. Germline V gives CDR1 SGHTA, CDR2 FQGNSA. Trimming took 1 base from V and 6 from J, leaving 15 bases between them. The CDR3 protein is CASSLEWQGGDGYTF. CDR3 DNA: TGTGCCAGCAGCTTAGAATGGCAGGGTGGGGATGGCTACACCTTC.

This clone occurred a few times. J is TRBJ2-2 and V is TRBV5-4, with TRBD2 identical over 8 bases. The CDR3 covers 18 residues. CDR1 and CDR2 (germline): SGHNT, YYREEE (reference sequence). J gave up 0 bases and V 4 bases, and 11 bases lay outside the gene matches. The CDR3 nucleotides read TGTGCCAGCAGCACTGGGCAGGCTAGCGGGCCGAACACCGGGGAGCTGTTTTTT. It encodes CASSTGQASGPNTGELFF.

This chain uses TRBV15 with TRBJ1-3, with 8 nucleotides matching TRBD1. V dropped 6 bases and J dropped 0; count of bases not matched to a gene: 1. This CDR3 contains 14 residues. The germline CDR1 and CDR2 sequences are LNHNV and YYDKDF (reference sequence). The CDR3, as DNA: TGTGCCACCAGAGACAGGGGCTCTGGAAACACCATATATTTT. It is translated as CATRDRGSGNTIYF.

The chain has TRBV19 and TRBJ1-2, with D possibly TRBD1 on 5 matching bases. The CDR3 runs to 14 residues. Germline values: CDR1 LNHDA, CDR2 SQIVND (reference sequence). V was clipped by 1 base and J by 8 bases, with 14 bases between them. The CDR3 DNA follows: TGTGCCAGTAGTATAGTGGGGGGACGTGACGGCTACACCTTC. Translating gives CASSIVGGRDGYTF.

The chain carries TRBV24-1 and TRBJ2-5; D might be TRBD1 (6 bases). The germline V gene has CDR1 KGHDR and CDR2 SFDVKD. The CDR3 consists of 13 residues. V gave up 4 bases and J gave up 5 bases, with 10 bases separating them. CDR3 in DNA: TGTGCCACCAGTGAATTTAGGGGGGAGACCCAGTACTTC. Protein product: CATSEFRGETQYF.

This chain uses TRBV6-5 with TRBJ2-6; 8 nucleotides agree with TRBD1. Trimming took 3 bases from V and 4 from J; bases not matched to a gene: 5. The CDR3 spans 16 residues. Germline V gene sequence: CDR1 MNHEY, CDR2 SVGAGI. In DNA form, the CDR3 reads TGTGCCAGCAGTTATGACAGGGGTGGCGGGGCCAACGTCCTGACTTTC. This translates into CASSYDRGGGANVLTF.

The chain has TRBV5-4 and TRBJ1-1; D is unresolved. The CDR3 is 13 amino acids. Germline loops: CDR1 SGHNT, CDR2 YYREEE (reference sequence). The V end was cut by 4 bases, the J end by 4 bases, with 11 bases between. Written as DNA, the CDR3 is TGTGCCAGCAGCCCCGGTGCGGGCACTGAAGCTTTCTTT. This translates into CASSPGAGTEAFF.

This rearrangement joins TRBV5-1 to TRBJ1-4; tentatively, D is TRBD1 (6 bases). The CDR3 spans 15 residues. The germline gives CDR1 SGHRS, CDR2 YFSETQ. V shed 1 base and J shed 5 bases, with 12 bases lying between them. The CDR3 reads CASSLNTGLNEKLFF. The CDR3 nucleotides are TGCGCCAGCAGCTTGAACACAGGGCTCAATGAAAAACTGTTTTTT.

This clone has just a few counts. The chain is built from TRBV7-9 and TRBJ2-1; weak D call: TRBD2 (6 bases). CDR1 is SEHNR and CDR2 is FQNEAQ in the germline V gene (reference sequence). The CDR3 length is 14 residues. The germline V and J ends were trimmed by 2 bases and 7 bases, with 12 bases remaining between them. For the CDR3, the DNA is TGTGCCAGCAGCTTAACGGGAGTTAGTAATGAGCAGTTCTTC. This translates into CASSLTGVSNEQFF.

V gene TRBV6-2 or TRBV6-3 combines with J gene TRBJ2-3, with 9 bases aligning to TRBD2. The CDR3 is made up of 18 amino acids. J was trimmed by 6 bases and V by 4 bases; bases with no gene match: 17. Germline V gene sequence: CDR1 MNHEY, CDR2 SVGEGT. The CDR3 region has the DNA TGTGCCAGCAGTTCCCGACAGGCGGCGGGAGGGCTTCGGGATACGCAGTATTTT. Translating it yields CASSSRQAAGGLRDTQYF.

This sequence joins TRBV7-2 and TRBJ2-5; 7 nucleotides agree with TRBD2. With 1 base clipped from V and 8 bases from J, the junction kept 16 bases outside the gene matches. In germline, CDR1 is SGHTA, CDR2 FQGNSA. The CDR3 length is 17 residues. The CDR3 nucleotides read TGTGCCAGCAGCTTAGAAGCCCGGGGGGTGGAGAGGGGTACCCAGTACTTC. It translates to CASSLEARGVERGTQYF. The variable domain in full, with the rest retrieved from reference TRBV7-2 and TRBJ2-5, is GAGVSQSPSNKVTEKGKDVELRCDPISGHTALYWYRQSLGQGLEFLIYFQGNSAPDKSGLPSDRFSAERTGGSVSTLTIQRTQQEDSAVYLCASSLEARGVERGTQYFGPGTRLLVL.

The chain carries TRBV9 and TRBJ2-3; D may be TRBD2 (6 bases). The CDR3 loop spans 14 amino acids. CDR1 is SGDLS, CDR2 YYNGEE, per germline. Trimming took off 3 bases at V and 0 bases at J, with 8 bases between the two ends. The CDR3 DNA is TGTGCCAGCAGCGCCGGGACTAGCACAGATACGCAGTATTTT. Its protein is CASSAGTSTDTQYF.

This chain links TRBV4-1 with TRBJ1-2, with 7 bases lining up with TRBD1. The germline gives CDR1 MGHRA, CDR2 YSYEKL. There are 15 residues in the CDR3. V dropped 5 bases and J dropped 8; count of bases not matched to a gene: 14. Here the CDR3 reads CASSSPGQRPRGYTF. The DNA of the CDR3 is TGCGCCAGCAGCTCGCCGGGACAGCGGCCTCGGGGCTACACCTTC.

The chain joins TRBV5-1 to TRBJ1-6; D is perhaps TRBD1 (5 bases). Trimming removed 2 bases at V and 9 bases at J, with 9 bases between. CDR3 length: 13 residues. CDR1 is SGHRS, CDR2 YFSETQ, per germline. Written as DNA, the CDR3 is TGCGCCAGCAGCTTAGCAGGGTTTTCACCCCTCCACTTT. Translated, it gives CASSLAGFSPLHF. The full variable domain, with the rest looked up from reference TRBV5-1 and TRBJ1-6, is KAGVTQTPRYLIKTRGQQVTLSCSPISGHRSVSWYQQTPGQGLQFLFEYFSETQRNKGNFPGRFSGRQFSNSRSEMNVSTLELGDSALYLCASSLAGFSPLHFGNGTRLTVT.

The CDR3 DNA reads TGTGCCAGCAGCTTAGAACAGGACAGACCGAGCTCCTACAATGAGCAGTTCTTC. It yields the protein CASSLEQDRPSSYNEQFF. This sequence joins TRBV7-8 and TRBJ2-1; D is perhaps TRBD1 (6 bases). The CDR3 has 18 residues. Germline CDR1 and CDR2: SGHVS and FQNEAQ. V lost 1 base and J 0 bases, leaving 16 bases between the germline ends.

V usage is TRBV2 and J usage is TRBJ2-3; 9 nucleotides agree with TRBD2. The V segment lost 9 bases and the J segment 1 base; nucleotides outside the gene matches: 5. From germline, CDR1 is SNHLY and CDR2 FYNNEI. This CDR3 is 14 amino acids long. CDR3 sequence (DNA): TGTGCCAGAAAAAGCGGGGGGCGCACAGATACGCAGTATTTT. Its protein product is CARKSGGRTDTQYF.

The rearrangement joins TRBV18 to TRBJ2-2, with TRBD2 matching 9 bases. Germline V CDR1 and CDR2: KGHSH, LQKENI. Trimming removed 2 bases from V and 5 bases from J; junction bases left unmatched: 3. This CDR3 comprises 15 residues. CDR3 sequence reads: CASSPALAGTGELFF. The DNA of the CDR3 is TGTGCCAGCTCACCAGCCCTAGCGGGAACCGGGGAGCTGTTTTTT.

Here the CDR3 reads CASSLLLAPDTQYF. In DNA, the CDR3 is TGTGCCAGCAGCCTATTACTAGCCCCAGATACGCAGTATTTT. J is TRBJ2-3 and V is TRBV3-1 (or the pseudogene TRBV3-2); D is perhaps TRBD2 (6 bases). CDR3 length equals 14 residues. Trimming cost V 4 bases and J 4 bases, with 12 bases left between them. CDR1 is LGHDT, CDR2 YNNKEL, per germline (reference sequence).

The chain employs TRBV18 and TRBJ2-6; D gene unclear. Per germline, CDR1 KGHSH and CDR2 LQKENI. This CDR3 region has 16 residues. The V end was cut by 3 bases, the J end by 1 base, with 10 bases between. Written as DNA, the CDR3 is TGTGCCAGCTCACCTCGGCGGCAGTCTGGGGCCAACGTCCTGACTTTC. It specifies CASSPRRQSGANVLTF.

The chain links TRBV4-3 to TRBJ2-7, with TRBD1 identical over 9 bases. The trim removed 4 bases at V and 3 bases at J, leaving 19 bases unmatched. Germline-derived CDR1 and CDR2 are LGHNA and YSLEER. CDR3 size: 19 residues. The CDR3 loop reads CASSRKPRDRERKDYEQYV. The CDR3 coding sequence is TGCGCCAGCAGCCGCAAACCCCGGGACAGGGAACGAAAAGACTACGAGCAGTACGTC.